A selection of T cell receptor beta chains follows, all from one sample in a study of blood T cells in healthy people across ages. TCRdb reprocessed the 5' RACE reads with MiXCR, giving one entry per CDR3 protein. The repertoire holds under 750,000 distinct CDR3 sequences, with under 55% as singletons. Input material: blood. The receptors derive from an elderly man in good health. Each CDR3 is given with its conserved first and last residue. The D gene is left open where the match is weak. A clone size is listed for some rows: how often the clone was seen (once, few, many), or a class if it is expanded.

length: 14; V: TRBV27; D: -; size: few; J: TRBJ2-7; CDR3: CASSPGGLIYEQYF; DNA: TGTGCCAGCAGTCCCGGGGGCCTAATCTACGAGCAGTACTTC
length: 16; V: TRBV20-1; D: TRBD1; size: -; J: TRBJ2-7; CDR3: CSVREGGSGSSYEQYF; DNA: TGCAGTGTTAGAGAAGGGGGCTCGGGCTCGTCCTACGAGCAGTACTTC
length: 15; V: TRBV6-5; D: TRBD1; size: -; J: TRBJ2-7; CDR3: CASSSRDSQSDEQYF; DNA: TGTGCCAGCAGTTCCCGGGACAGCCAGTCCGACGAGCAGTACTTC
length: 13; V: TRBV29-1; D: -; size: -; J: TRBJ1-2; CDR3: CSVETDTNYGYTF; DNA: TGCAGCGTTGAAACGGACACTAACTATGGCTACACCTTC
length: 14; V: TRBV6-6; D: -; size: few; J: TRBJ2-7; CDR3: CASSPRDRTYEQYF; DNA: TGTGCCAGCAGTCCCCGGGACCGAACCTACGAGCAGTACTTC
length: 15; V: TRBV7-2; D: -; size: few; J: TRBJ2-7; CDR3: CASRSGPPSSYEQYF; DNA: TGTGCCAGCAGATCGGGACCCCCAAGCTCCTACGAGCAGTACTTC
length: 14; V: TRBV12-3/TRBV12-4; D: -; size: few; J: TRBJ2-7; CDR3: CASSRSDGVYEQYF; DNA: TGTGCCAGCAGCCGTAGCGACGGAGTCTACGAGCAGTACTTC
length: 18; V: TRBV6-6; D: -; size: many; J: TRBJ2-3; CDR3: CASGPVPFPGRSTDTQYF; DNA: TGTGCCAGCGGTCCAGTACCTTTCCCGGGACGCAGCACAGATACGCAGTATTTT
length: 15; V: TRBV18; D: -; size: once; J: TRBJ1-1; CDR3: CASSPWVNGYTEAFF; DNA: TGTGCCAGCTCACCTTGGGTGAACGGATACACTGAAGCTTTCTTT
length: 11; V: TRBV7-8; D: -; size: -; J: TRBJ2-2; CDR3: CASSPTGELFF; DNA: TGTGCCAGCAGCCCGACCGGGGAGCTGTTTTTT
length: 11; V: TRBV7-2; D: TRBD1; size: -; J: TRBJ1-2; CDR3: CASSPQGDYTF; DNA: TGTGCCAGCAGTCCACAGGGGGACTACACCTTC
length: 17; V: TRBV20-1; D: TRBD1; size: few; J: TRBJ2-4; CDR3: CSATPGQGALGKNIQYF; DNA: TGCAGTGCAACACCGGGACAGGGGGCGTTGGGCAAAAACATTCAGTACTTC
length: 11; V: TRBV6-1; D: -; size: -; J: TRBJ2-5; CDR3: CASTDQETQYF; DNA: TGTGCCAGCACCGACCAAGAGACCCAGTACTTC
length: 15; V: TRBV7-2; D: TRBD2; size: -; J: TRBJ2-3; CDR3: CASSYQRGRADTQYF; DNA: TGTGCCAGCAGCTATCAGCGGGGTAGGGCGGATACGCAGTATTTT
length: 17; V: TRBV24-1; D: -; size: -; J: TRBJ2-6; CDR3: CATSDPRDNSGANVLTF; DNA: TGTGCCACCAGTGATCCCCGGGACAACTCTGGGGCCAACGTCCTGACTTTC
length: 16; V: TRBV7-2; D: -; size: few; J: TRBJ1-5; CDR3: CASSLGGSPPSQPQHF; DNA: TGTGCCAGCAGCTTAGGAGGCTCTCCCCCATCCCAGCCCCAGCATTTT
length: 12; V: TRBV7-2; D: TRBD1; size: -; J: TRBJ1-2; CDR3: CASSLVGQGYTF; DNA: TGTGCCAGCAGCTTGGTGGGACAGGGCTACACCTTC
length: 14; V: TRBV7-9; D: -; size: -; J: TRBJ2-1; CDR3: CASIVVTVLNEQFF; DNA: TGTGCCAGCATCGTGGTCACAGTCCTCAATGAGCAGTTCTTC
length: 15; V: TRBV10-2; D: TRBD2; size: -; J: TRBJ2-7; CDR3: CASSESISGAYEQYF; DNA: TGCGCCAGCAGTGAGTCAATTAGCGGGGCCTACGAGCAGTACTTC
length: 15; V: TRBV20-1; D: TRBD1; size: once; J: TRBJ1-2; CDR3: CSARDGTGAARFYTF; DNA: TGCAGTGCTAGAGATGGGACAGGGGCCGCCAGATTCTACACCTTC
length: 13; V: TRBV29-1; D: -; size: -; J: TRBJ2-7; CDR3: CSVRAQSSHEQYF; DNA: TGCAGCGTCCGGGCCCAATCCTCCCACGAGCAGTACTTC
length: 13; V: TRBV7-2; D: -; size: few; J: TRBJ1-5; CDR3: CASSRQSNQPQHF; DNA: TGTGCCAGCAGCCGACAGAGCAATCAGCCCCAGCATTTT
length: 12; V: TRBV12-5; D: -; size: -; J: TRBJ2-3; CDR3: CASGLNSDTQYF; DNA: TGTGCTAGTGGTTTGAACTCAGATACGCAGTATTTT
length: 18; V: TRBV9; D: TRBD2; size: few; J: TRBJ2-3; CDR3: CASSVEPRTSETTDTQYF; DNA: TGTGCCAGCAGCGTAGAGCCAAGGACTAGCGAAACCACAGATACGCAGTATTTT
length: 16; V: TRBV12-3/TRBV12-4; D: TRBD2; size: -; J: TRBJ2-3; CDR3: CASRTGTSSLTDTQYF; DNA: TGTGCCAGCAGAACCGGGACTAGCAGTCTCACAGATACGCAGTATTTT
length: 13; V: TRBV11-3; D: -; size: few; J: TRBJ2-7; CDR3: CASSLYGSHEQYF; DNA: TGTGCCAGCAGCTTATACGGGAGCCACGAGCAGTACTTC
length: 13; V: TRBV6-1; D: -; size: -; J: TRBJ2-5; CDR3: CASSWERAETQYF; DNA: TGTGCCAGCAGTTGGGAAAGAGCAGAGACCCAGTACTTC
length: 17; V: TRBV7-2; D: -; size: few; J: TRBJ2-3; CDR3: CASSETTGILGTDTQYF; DNA: TGTGCCAGCAGCGAGACTACAGGAATCCTAGGCACAGATACGCAGTATTTT
length: 16; V: TRBV7-2; D: TRBD1; size: -; J: TRBJ2-1; CDR3: CASSLGQGGTYNEQFF; DNA: TGTGCCAGCAGCTTGGGACAGGGGGGGACCTACAATGAGCAGTTCTTC
length: 16; V: TRBV2; D: TRBD1; size: -; J: TRBJ2-7; CDR3: CASSPNVGTASYEQYF; DNA: TGTGCCAGCAGTCCTAACGTCGGGACAGCCTCCTACGAGCAGTACTTC
length: 16; V: TRBV29-1; D: -; size: many; J: TRBJ2-7; CDR3: CSVEGNRAGETYEQYF; DNA: TGCAGCGTTGAGGGGAATCGGGCAGGCGAGACCTACGAGCAGTACTTC
length: 14; V: TRBV6-5; D: -; size: many; J: TRBJ1-6; CDR3: CASSPGQGNSPLHF; DNA: TGTGCCAGCAGTCCGGGGCAGGGTAATTCACCCCTCCACTTT
length: 13; V: TRBV7-2; D: -; size: few; J: TRBJ2-1; CDR3: CASSLGRLREQFF; DNA: TGTGCCAGCAGCTTAGGTAGACTCCGGGAGCAGTTCTTC
length: 13; V: TRBV2; D: -; size: -; J: TRBJ1-1; CDR3: CASSNDRNTEAFF; DNA: TGTGCCAGCAGTAATGACAGGAACACTGAAGCTTTCTTT
length: 15; V: TRBV5-1; D: -; size: -; J: TRBJ2-5; CDR3: CASSRTGIGVETQYF; DNA: TGCGCCAGCAGCCGTACCGGGATAGGGGTGGAGACCCAGTACTTC
length: 15; V: TRBV6-2/TRBV6-3; D: -; size: -; J: TRBJ2-1; CDR3: CASSKRLALYNEQFF; DNA: TGTGCCAGCAGTAAAAGACTGGCACTCTACAATGAGCAGTTCTTC
length: 13; V: TRBV20-1; D: TRBD1; size: -; J: TRBJ1-2; CDR3: CSAKDRAGYGYTF; DNA: TGCAGTGCCAAAGACAGGGCTGGCTATGGCTACACCTTC
length: 13; V: TRBV10-3; D: TRBD1; size: few; J: TRBJ1-1; CDR3: CAIRDREGTEAFF; DNA: TGTGCCATCAGGGACAGGGAGGGCACTGAAGCTTTCTTT
length: 13; V: TRBV29-1; D: -; size: -; J: TRBJ1-2; CDR3: CSVAEVEGDGYTF; DNA: TGCAGCGTTGCGGAGGTTGAGGGAGATGGCTACACCTTC
length: 19; V: TRBV28; D: TRBD2; size: -; J: TRBJ2-7; CDR3: CASSNPKTSGGALDYEQYF; DNA: TGTGCCAGCAGTAACCCGAAAACTAGCGGGGGGGCACTCGACTACGAGCAGTACTTC
length: 17; V: TRBV20-1; D: TRBD2; size: -; J: TRBJ2-7; CDR3: CSARDGGVRGAYNEQYF; DNA: TGCAGTGCTAGAGATGGGGGCGTGCGGGGGGCCTACAATGAGCAGTACTTC
length: 15; V: TRBV9; D: -; size: -; J: TRBJ2-7; CDR3: CASSPRPRDSYEQYF; DNA: TGTGCCAGCAGCCCCCGACCCAGGGATTCCTACGAGCAGTACTTC
length: 17; V: TRBV5-1; D: TRBD2; size: few; J: TRBJ2-3; CDR3: CASRWTSGETSTDTQYF; DNA: TGCGCCAGCCGATGGACTAGCGGGGAAACTAGCACAGATACGCAGTATTTT
length: 13; V: TRBV4-3; D: -; size: few; J: TRBJ2-1; CDR3: CASGVSGGNEQFF; DNA: TGCGCCAGCGGAGTATCTGGCGGCAATGAGCAGTTCTTC
length: 14; V: TRBV9; D: -; size: -; J: TRBJ1-2; CDR3: CASSVELNPTGYTF; DNA: TGTGCCAGCAGCGTAGAGCTAAACCCTACCGGCTACACCTTC
length: 15; V: TRBV11-1; D: -; size: -; J: TRBJ1-1; CDR3: CASSPGSGGGNEAFF; DNA: TGTGCCAGCAGCCCCGGGAGCGGCGGTGGAAATGAAGCTTTCTTT
length: 14; V: TRBV6-5; D: TRBD1; size: -; J: TRBJ2-1; CDR3: CASSRTGDNNEQFF; DNA: TGTGCCAGCAGCAGGACAGGGGACAACAATGAGCAGTTCTTC
length: 14; V: TRBV6-6; D: -; size: -; J: TRBJ1-1; CDR3: CASSSEGRNTEVFF; DNA: TGTGCCAGCAGTTCCGAGGGCAGGAACACTGAAGTTTTCTTT
length: 16; V: TRBV12-3/TRBV12-4; D: TRBD1; size: few; J: TRBJ2-5; CDR3: CASSLRGGTGANEQYF; DNA: TGTGCCAGCAGTTTAAGGGGCGGGACAGGGGCCAATGAGCAGTACTTC
length: 18; V: TRBV7-6; D: -; size: -; J: TRBJ2-3; CDR3: CASSLWQRRVRGSDTQYF; DNA: TGTGCCAGCAGCCTCTGGCAGCGGAGAGTTCGTGGGTCAGATACGCAGTATTTT
length: 15; V: TRBV18; D: TRBD2; size: once; J: TRBJ2-7; CDR3: CASSGLDRFPYEQYF; DNA: TGTGCCAGCTCGGGACTAGATCGGTTCCCCTACGAGCAGTACTTC
length: 16; V: TRBV6-5; D: -; size: -; J: TRBJ2-7; CDR3: CASSYSLAGRYYEQYF; DNA: TGTGCCAGCAGTTACTCACTAGCAGGAAGGTACTACGAGCAGTACTTC
length: 13; V: TRBV4-1; D: -; size: -; J: TRBJ2-1; CDR3: CASSQDLGHEQFF; DNA: TGCGCCAGCAGCCAAGATCTAGGCCATGAGCAGTTCTTC
length: 16; V: TRBV5-1; D: -; size: -; J: TRBJ1-4; CDR3: CASSLGGTASNEKLFF; DNA: TGCGCCAGCAGCCTCGGGGGAACGGCGTCTAATGAAAAACTGTTTTTT